The 15 T cell receptor beta chains in this list originate from one sample, sequenced in a study of CD8+CD57+ T cells in acquired aplastic anemia. Genomic DNA provided the template from which TCR beta VDJ and CDR3 profiles were obtained. One entry per CDR3 protein results from TCRdb running MiXCR on the reads. The repertoire holds hundreds of thousands of distinct CDR3 sequences, with around 30% as singletons. It was patients with CD8+CD57+ cell expansion by flow cytometry who were chosen for sequencing. The sample was sorted CD4+, CD8+, or CD8+CD57+ T cells (not recorded which) from PBMCs. The origin of the receptors is a human donor with aplastic anemia.

In its sample, this clonotype was seen many times. The chain is built from TRBV12-3 or TRBV12-4 and TRBJ2-7; D remains ambiguous. V shed 2 bases and J shed 7 bases, with 9 bases lying between them. The CDR3 is 12 residues long. DNA for the CDR3: TGTGCCAGCAGTTTATGGTCTAGTGAGCAGTACTTC. Its translation: CASSLWSSEQYF.

The chain is built from TRBV7-2 and TRBJ2-5; D gene ambiguous. Germline CDR1 reads SGHTA; CDR2 reads FQGNSA. The CDR3 runs 14 residues. V lost 1 base, J lost 9 bases, and 15 bases lay in between. The CDR3 reads CASSLGVDGRPQYF. The CDR3 DNA reads as TGTGCCAGCAGCTTAGGGGTGGACGGGCGGCCCCAGTACTTC.

This clonotype was observed at least ten times. V is TRBV2 and J is TRBJ1-1; tentative D call: TRBD1 (5 bases). The germline gives CDR1 SNHLY, CDR2 FYNNEI. The CDR3 is 13 amino acids. Trimming removed 4 bases from V and 5 bases from J, with 11 bases in between. The CDR3 protein is CASSAAGYTEAFF. The CDR3 DNA reads TGTGCCAGCAGTGCGGCAGGGTATACTGAAGCTTTCTTT.

V gene TRBV3-1 combines with J gene TRBJ2-1; either TRBD1 or TRBD2 may fit D (6 bases each). The CDR3 runs to 17 residues. From germline, CDR1 is LGHDT and CDR2 YNNKEL (reference sequence). V lost 6 bases to trimming and J lost 8 bases, with 26 bases between them. The CDR3, as DNA: TGTGCCAGCAGTTCTCGATGGCGTTCCGGGGGCTGGGATGAGCAGTTCTTC. Translated, it gives CASSSRWRSGGWDEQFF.

Regarding this clonotype: The missing conserved phenylalanine or tryptophan at the end of this CDR3 makes a read error likely. This sequence joins TRBV20-1 and TRBJ2-1, with 7 nucleotides matching TRBD2. This CDR3 has 14 residues. The trim removed 4 bases at V and 7 bases at J, leaving 10 bases unmatched. Germline values: CDR1 DFQATT, CDR2 SNEGSKA (reference sequence). Here the CDR3 DNA reads TGCAGTGCTATCTCCGGGAGGACGTCAAATGAGCAGTTCTCC. As protein: CSAISGRTSNEQFS.

The chain links TRBV4-2 to TRBJ2-1; 7 positions agree with TRBD2. Trimming removed 8 bases from V and 0 bases from J; junction bases left unmatched: 7. The CDR3 runs 15 residues. Germline V gives CDR1 LGHNA, CDR2 YNFKEQ. The CDR3 DNA is TGTGCCAGCGGTCCGGGGGGAAACTCCTACAATGAGCAGTTCTTC. Translation gives CASGPGGNSYNEQFF.

This clonotype occurred many times. The rearrangement links TRBV19 to TRBJ1-3; D gene unclear. V was shortened by 5 bases and J by 1 base, with 9 bases between the two germline ends. Germline V lookup: CDR1 LNHDA, CDR2 SQIVND (reference sequence). The CDR3 runs 14 residues. Written as DNA, the CDR3 is TGTGCCAGTAGTCCGGGGATGTCTGGAAACACCATATATTTT. This sequence encodes CASSPGMSGNTIYF.

V is TRBV25-1 and J is TRBJ2-3, with TRBD2 matching over 7 bases. Germline CDR1 is MGHDK and CDR2 is SYGVNS. With V trimmed by 4 bases and J by 1 base, 8 bases remained unmatched. CDR3 size: 16 residues. CDR3 residues: CASSAMLAGRTDTQYF. The CDR3 bases are TGTGCCAGCAGTGCTATGTTAGCGGGTCGCACAGATACGCAGTATTTT.

Worth noting for this clonotype: Sequence at one end of the junction differs from germline and may be a read error. The V and J genes are TRBV6-1 and TRBJ1-2, with 12 nucleotides matching TRBD1. CDR1 is MNHNS and CDR2 is SASEGT in the germline V gene. This CDR3 comprises 14 residues. CDR3 sequence: CASLRDRGLGGYIF. In nucleotides, the CDR3 is TGTGCCAGCCTGAGGGACAGGGGGCTAGGTGGCTACATCTTC.

This clonotype showed up just a few times. V and J are TRBV30 and TRBJ2-5; no definite D call. Looked up from germline, CDR1 is GTSNPN and CDR2 is SVGIG (reference sequence). Trimming stripped 0 bases from V and 1 base from J, with 3 bases between. There are 12 residues in the CDR3. The CDR3 DNA follows: TGTGCCTGGAGTGTCTCCCAAGAGACCCAGTACTTC. Translation: CAWSVSQETQYF.

In its sample, this clonotype was seen a few times. J is TRBJ1-4 and V is TRBV30; 7 nucleotides match TRBD1. Germline CDR1 GTSNPN, CDR2 SVGIG (reference sequence). The CDR3 runs to 15 residues. J was trimmed by 7 bases and V by 0 bases; bases with no gene match: 8. CDR3 in DNA: TGTGCCTGGAGTGTACTGAAGGGGGCGGGTGAAAAACTGTTTTTT. It is translated as CAWSVLKGAGEKLFF.

This clonotype has a count of ten or more. CDR3 residues: CASASDRDGSPLHF. The CDR3 DNA reads TGTGCCAGCGCATCAGACAGGGACGGTTCACCCCTCCACTTT. The V and J genes are TRBV7-9 and TRBJ1-6, with TRBD1 identical over 7 bases. This CDR3 has 14 amino acids. Germline CDR1 reads SEHNR; CDR2 reads FQNEAQ (reference sequence). V lost 8 bases, J lost 9 bases, and 10 bases stayed unmatched.

This clonotype came up a few times. The V gene is TRBV5-1, the J gene TRBJ2-3; tentative D call: TRBD1 (5 bases). CDR1 SGHRS and CDR2 YFSETQ come from the germline V gene. V was clipped by 0 bases and J by 3 bases, with 11 bases between them. CDR3 length equals 15 residues. The CDR3 reads CASSLGAGLTDTQYF. CDR3 sequence (DNA): TGCGCCAGCAGCTTGGGGGCAGGGTTGACAGATACGCAGTATTTT.

This clonotype was recorded at least ten times. The genes are TRBV7-9 and TRBJ2-2; D unclear. Deletions cut 5 bases from V and 4 bases from J, with 8 bases between. Germline-derived CDR1 and CDR2 are SEHNR and FQNEAQ (reference sequence). The CDR3 has 13 amino acids. CDR3 DNA: TGTGCCAGCAGCGGGGAAGGCACCGGGGAGCTGTTTTTT. This codes for CASSGEGTGELFF.

This clonotype was observed a few times. The chain recombines TRBV30 with TRBJ1-5, with D maybe TRBD1 (6 bases). V gave up 0 bases and J gave up 3 bases, with 12 bases separating them. This CDR3 spans 15 amino acids. Germline V gives CDR1 GTSNPN, CDR2 SVGIG (reference sequence). The CDR3 DNA follows: TGTGCCTGGAGTGTACTCGCAGGGGCCAATCAGCCCCAGCATTTT. Translation: CAWSVLAGANQPQHF.